The TCR beta chain under discussion was sequenced for a study of T cells in Graves' hyperthyroidism and ophthalmopathy (dated 2019 in TCRdb). Background on the whole study: Peripheral blood samples were taken at initial diagnosis, before any treatment was given. TCR V-J signatures able to tell the groups apart were searched for in a discovery cohort of 100 patients, of whom around 43 had Graves' ophthalmopathy and 57 had stable Graves' hyperthyroidism. An independent validation cohort of 18 to 20 hyperthyroidism patients and some 15 patients who later progressed to ophthalmopathy tested prospective prediction of ophthalmopathy. The approximately 97 discovery patients were randomly divided into training and test sets at a 7:3 ratio. The study also compared thyroid tissue and blood T-cell repertoires from 6 or 7 Graves' hyperthyroidism patients. Following sampling, methimazole starting at 30 mg daily was given to hyperthyroidism patients, and high-dose intravenous methylprednisolone was given to ophthalmopathy patients. The paper reports TCR Vbeta CDR3 sequencing of approximately 140 peripheral blood samples: 40 to 45 ophthalmopathy, 70 to 85 hyperthyroidism and 17 progressor patients. The full study reports these points: In validation, the model predicted progression to ophthalmopathy a median of about 6.8 months before onset, with 70% to 71% sensitivity and more than 72% specificity. Most expanded thyroid clonotypes (frequency above 0.001) were also detected in blood, suggesting blood repertoires may reflect thyroid immune responses. A 13 V-J signature model separated ophthalmopathy from stable hyperthyroidism, with roughly 88% sensitivity and roughly 82% specificity in cross-validation and 80%/75% in testing. No statistical method was used to set the sample size in advance, and investigators knew the group allocation.

Hyperthyroidism patients were aged 18 to 65 years and newly diagnosed, with disease duration of less than 2 months. Any patient with an uncontrolled infection, another autoimmune disease, pregnancy or lactation was excluded. Diagnoses were based on clinical symptoms, serum thyroxine and TRAb, thyroid ultrasound and orbital computed tomography. For progressor patients, blood was drawn at the first diagnosis of hyperthyroidism, before any ophthalmopathy symptoms had appeared. PBMCs were isolated from 10 ml of fresh peripheral blood by Ficoll-Paque density gradient centrifugation. Progressor patients were defined as those initially diagnosed with Graves' hyperthyroidism in whom ophthalmopathy developed during follow-up. Trizol reagent was used to extract total RNA, and RNA quality was then checked on an Agilent 2100 Bioanalyzer. Amplification of TCR beta CDR3 regions was carried out from RNA transcripts. The TCR CDR3 was subjected to a first round of RT-PCR using the HTBI primer set and the Qiagen OneStep RT-PCR kit. A second multiplex PCR round built the libraries, followed by size selection and purification. Paired-end sequencing of the libraries was performed with 100 bp reads on an Illumina HiSeq2000. The study's own analysis went as follows. SOAPnuke was used to process the raw data, throwing out any read that contained adapters or uncalled bases, had a mean Phred below 15, or lacked an exact constant-primer or identifier match. High-quality paired reads were merged using COPE v1.2.5, and each unique nucleotide sequence was defined as a clonotype. MiTCR v1.1 was used to align the clonotypes against IMGT TRBV, TRBD and TRBJ reference segments. The analysis was restricted to V-J combinations with a frequency above 0.0001, which together covered 99.2% of the repertoires. The TCS score was defined as the ratio of F50 (clonal expansion) to E x V (chaos), calculated using BLOSUM62-based TCRdist between CDR3 peptides within each V-J. Welch's t-statistics and random forest reduced around 550 V-J features to around 14, which were used in a naive Bayes classifier (R e1071). Using fastp at Q25 and MiXCR, TCRdb reprocessed the public reads and kept productive beta chains. Rows with a matching CDR3 protein are joined into one entry that keeps the most common DNA and genes. Clone size and V and J calls follow TCRdb, not the original study. For this sample the table gives 650,000 to 850,000 distinct CDR3 sequences, of which roughly a sixth were detected only once. The ten largest clones take up 15% to 20% of the sample.

Many counts were recorded for this clonotype. Which antigen it targets is not known. Base-call qualities are not available, and no considerably larger clone is one nucleotide away. The junction shows trimming of 1 base on V and 7 bases on J, plus 10 bases between the germline ends. Reading from cysteine to phenylalanine, the CDR3 counts 14 amino acids. This entry keeps only the CDR3 DNA: 42 bases, framed from base 1. According to the germline V gene, CDR1 reads SGHTA and CDR2 reads FQGNSA. This TCR came from a woman between 45 and 60 years old with Graves' hyperthyroidism that later progressed to Graves' ophthalmopathy. The specimen was blood. Recombination linked TRBV7-2 to TRBJ1-4, with TRBD1 as a weak D call on 5 bases. The CDR3: CASSLGRQGEKLFF. The DNA is as follows: TGTGCCAGCAGCTTAGGGAGGCAGGGTGAAAAACTGTTTTTT.